This T cell receptor (beta chain) was identified during a study of cytomegalovirus exposure and HLA in healthy donors. Study results and caveats: Accurate predictions that matched the HLA-A and HLA-B alleles of most subjects were reportedly made from TCR beta sequences. Most of the CMV-associated TCR beta chains (in a later analysis) appeared to be HLA-restricted. The likely explanation for a cluster of highly shared sequence variants was sequencing artifact.

PCR primers comprised 60 Vbeta and 13 Jbeta primers. In the source study's methods: Later reanalysis found about 78 million unique TCR beta chains, about 11 million of them shared. Clones were sequenced by immunoSEQ multiplex PCR, and TCRdb holds only the in-frame ones, with some missing. Clone size and the V and J calls come from that table; the DNA yielded D and trimming. The top ten hold around 0.25% of the sample, which has more than 150,000 clones, around 82% seen once. CDR1 is KGHSH, CDR2 LQKENI, per germline. There are 14 residues in the CDR3. Deletions cut 4 bases from V and 7 bases from J, with 14 bases between. On this clone itself: Antigen unknown.

Sequenced material: PBMCs. The rearrangement joins TRBV18 to TRBJ1-5, with D tentatively TRBD1 (6 bases). The origin of this receptor is a boy between 10 and 17 years old in good health and CMV-seronegative. Here the CDR3 reads CASSQQGVLQPQHF. CDR3 DNA: TGTGCCAGCTCACAACAGGGTGTATTGCAGCCCCAGCATTTT.